The clone carrying this TCR beta chain showed up many times. This sample stems from a study of identical twins. In TCRdb, the 5' RACE reads were re-called with MiXCR into one record per CDR3 protein. The sample consists of approximately 670,000 distinct CDR3 sequences, roughly 6% of them appearing once. CDR1 SGHVS and CDR2 FQNEAQ come from the germline V gene. Germline trimming cut 5 bases from V and 8 bases from J; bases unmatched to any gene: 8. CDR3 length: 15 residues. V is TRBV7-8 and J is TRBJ2-1; 11 bases agree with TRBD2. Sequencing was performed on naive T cells sorted from blood. This TCR came from a man between 18 and 29 years old in good health. In nucleotides, the CDR3 is TGTGCCAGCAGCCCTAGCGGGAGGACCGGGGATGAGCAGTTCTTC. Encoded protein: CASSPSGRTGDEQFF.